Listed below are T cell receptor beta chains from one sample, sequenced in a study of response to subunit inactivated influenza vaccine. Each CDR3 protein gets one entry after TCRdb re-called the RT-PCR reads with MiXCR. The sample lists 800,000 or so distinct CDR3 sequences; approximately 21% were seen once. The sequences come from PBMCs from blood, collected 5 to 6 days after vaccination. All receptors derive from a man over 45 who received an inactivated influenza vaccine. CDR3s include the opening cysteine and the closing phenylalanine or tryptophan. The D gene is left open where the match is weak. Clone size is shown for a subset of rows, as once, few, many or a class of expanded clone.

-	TRBV11-1	18	-	TRBJ1-2	TGTGCCAGCAGCCCCATTAGGTCCTGGCGGAATGGGGACTATGGCTACACCTTC	CASSPIRSWRNGDYGYTF
-	TRBV18	14	-	TRBJ1-1	TGTGCCAGCTCACCGCTCAGGGGCGACACTGAAGCTTTCTTT	CASSPLRGDTEAFF
few	TRBV7-2	15	-	TRBJ2-5	TGTGCCAGCAGCTTAGTTCGGGGACGTGGAGAGACCCAGTACTTC	CASSLVRGRGETQYF
-	TRBV9	14	TRBD2	TRBJ2-1	TGTGCCAGCAGCGTAGCGGGAGGGCCGAATGAGCAGTTCTTC	CASSVAGGPNEQFF
many	TRBV12-3/TRBV12-4	15	-	TRBJ1-4	TGTGCCAGCAGTTCTTACACCGGCCACGGTGAAAAACTGTTTTTT	CASSSYTGHGEKLFF
few	TRBV13	14	-	TRBJ2-2	TGTGCCACCAAAAGGGGGTCGAGCACCGGGGAGCTGTTTTTT	CATKRGSSTGELFF
many	TRBV24-1	13	-	TRBJ2-1	TGTGCCACCTTCTCGGGACTGCACAATGAGCAGTTCTTC	CATFSGLHNEQFF
-	TRBV29-1	16	TRBD1	TRBJ2-7	TGCAGCGTTGAAGATTACGGGACAGGGGGCTCCTACGAGCAGTACTTC	CSVEDYGTGGSYEQYF
many	TRBV5-5	14	TRBD2	TRBJ2-7	TGTGCCAGCAGCTTGTCTAGCGGAGCCTACGAGCAGTACTTC	CASSLSSGAYEQYF
few	TRBV11-1	15	TRBD1	TRBJ2-7	TGTGCCAGCAGCTTAGTGGTGACAGGGGGCTACGAGCAGTACTTC	CASSLVVTGGYEQYF
-	TRBV4-3	17	-	TRBJ2-6	TGCGCCAGCAGCTCCGGGGCAGGGAGCTCTGGGGCCAACGTCCTGACTTTC	CASSSGAGSSGANVLTF
few	TRBV6-8	16	-	TRBJ2-5	TGTGCCAGCAGTTACTCGCTTTTCCGTGTTAGTGAGACCCAGTACTTC	CASSYSLFRVSETQYF
-	TRBV25-1	13	TRBD1	TRBJ1-6	TGTGCCAGCAGTGAGGGACAGTATTCACCCCTCCACTTT	CASSEGQYSPLHF
-	TRBV5-1	18	TRBD2	TRBJ2-3	TGCGCCAGCAGCTTGGGGACTAGCGGGAGGTCTAGCACAGATACGCAGTATTTT	CASSLGTSGRSSTDTQYF
few	TRBV12-3/TRBV12-4	13	-	TRBJ2-1	TGTGCCAGCAGTTTAGCGGTCGCCAATGAGCAGTTCTTC	CASSLAVANEQFF
few	TRBV28	17	-	TRBJ1-5	TGTGCCAGCAGTTACGCCCAAAATGCGGGGAAGGGTCAGCCCCAGCATTTT	CASSYAQNAGKGQPQHF
many	TRBV5-1	14	-	TRBJ2-1	TGCGCCAGCAGCCTTCGACAGGTTCAGGATGAGCAGTTCTTC	CASSLRQVQDEQFF
many	TRBV12-3/TRBV12-4	13	-	TRBJ1-1	TGTGCCAGCACCCCGTACCCGGGCACTGAAGCTTTCTTT	CASTPYPGTEAFF
-	TRBV6-2/TRBV6-3	15	-	TRBJ2-1	TGTGCCAGCATCCGGTTGGCGGGAAGGCTCAATGAGCAGTTCTTC	CASIRLAGRLNEQFF
-	TRBV4-1	16	-	TRBJ2-6	TGCGCCAGCAGCCCGCAACACGTCTCTGGGGCCAACGTCCTGACTTTC	CASSPQHVSGANVLTF
-	TRBV6-5	15	-	TRBJ1-5	TGTGCCAGCAGTTACGGTCAGAATAGCAATCAGCCCCAGCATTTT	CASSYGQNSNQPQHF
few	TRBV7-2	16	TRBD1	TRBJ1-2	TGTGCCAGCAGCTTAGAACCGGGACAGGGGACCTATGGCTACACCTTC	CASSLEPGQGTYGYTF
few	TRBV24-1	15	TRBD1	TRBJ2-1	TGTGCCACCAGTAGGACAGGGGGGATCGAGGATGAGCAGTTCTTC	CATSRTGGIEDEQFF
-	TRBV29-1	13	TRBD2	TRBJ2-1	TGCAGCGTTGAAGGTCTTCTAGCGGGGGATCAGTTCTTC	CSVEGLLAGDQFF
few	TRBV7-2	16	-	TRBJ2-1	TGTGCCAGCAGCTTAAGTGGGCCAGGGGGGTACAATGAGCAGTTCTTC	CASSLSGPGGYNEQFF
few	TRBV12-3/TRBV12-4	15	TRBD1	TRBJ2-7	TGTGCCAGCAGTCGCCCGGGACAGGGTCCCTACGAGCAGTACTTC	CASSRPGQGPYEQYF
few	TRBV7-2	14	-	TRBJ1-2	TGTGCCAGCAGCACAGGGTTCTCTGACTATGGCTACACCTTC	CASSTGFSDYGYTF
-	TRBV6-2/TRBV6-3	15	TRBD1	TRBJ2-7	TGTGCCAGCAGTAAACGGACAGGGGGCGTGGACGAGCAGTACTTC	CASSKRTGGVDEQYF
few	TRBV7-2	16	TRBD2	TRBJ2-3	TGTGCCAGCAGATCTCGGGGGGGCGCCTCACGAGATACGCAGTATTTT	CASRSRGGASRDTQYF
-	TRBV12-3/TRBV12-4	14	-	TRBJ2-7	TGTGCCAGCAGTTTTCTGGGCGGAGCCTACGAGCAGTACTTC	CASSFLGGAYEQYF
few	TRBV5-1	12	-	TRBJ1-2	TGCGCCAGCAGTCAAAACAGGGATGGCTACACCTTC	CASSQNRDGYTF
once	TRBV3-1	13	-	TRBJ2-4	TGTGCCAGCAGCCAGGGGGGAGAAGGCATTCAGTACTTC	CASSQGGEGIQYF
few	TRBV15	14	-	TRBJ2-1	TGTGCCACCAGCAGGGAACCGTTTCAGGGAGTCGAGCTCTTC	CATSREPFQGVELF
few	TRBV3-1	13	-	TRBJ2-5	TGTGCCAGCAGCCAAGTTACGTCAGAGACCCAGTACTTC	CASSQVTSETQYF
many	TRBV10-3	16	TRBD2	TRBJ2-5	TGTGCCATCGGGAGATCTAGCGGGAGGTACCAAGAGACCCAGTACTTC	CAIGRSSGRYQETQYF
-	TRBV3-1	11	-	TRBJ2-7	TGTGCCAGCAGCGACCTTCGGGAGCAGTACTTC	CASSDLREQYF
few	TRBV4-1	19	TRBD1	TRBJ2-7	TGCGCCAGCAGCCAAGATCCACATAGACCCGGGACAGGGAGAAACGAGCAGTACTTC	CASSQDPHRPGTGRNEQYF
-	TRBV9	16	-	TRBJ2-7	TGTGCCAGCAGCCGGACCGTCACTAGCCAGATTTACGAGCAGTACTTC	CASSRTVTSQIYEQYF
-	TRBV20-1	15	TRBD2	TRBJ2-7	TGCAGTGCTACCCCGACTAGCGGGCGGTCCTACGAGCAGTACTTC	CSATPTSGRSYEQYF
-	TRBV6-1	13	-	TRBJ2-5	TGTGCCAGCAGTATTCCTTCCCCGGGGACCCAGTACTTC	CASSIPSPGTQYF
many	TRBV5-1	13	TRBD1	TRBJ1-1	TGCGCCAGCAGCTTGGTCCTAGGGGGCGAGGCTTTCTTT	CASSLVLGGEAFF
few	TRBV12-3/TRBV12-4	16	-	TRBJ2-2	TGTGCCAGCAGTTTTGGGCCAATCATGGGCCAAGGGGAGCTGTTTTTT	CASSFGPIMGQGELFF
-	TRBV7-3	16	TRBD2	TRBJ2-3	TGTGCCAGCAGCTTTTCTAGCGGGGCTGGGGAAGATACGCAGTATTTT	CASSFSSGAGEDTQYF
-	TRBV3-1	14	-	TRBJ2-2	TGTGCCAGCAGCCAAGGAACAGGGTTCGGGGAGCTGTTTTTT	CASSQGTGFGELFF
-	TRBV27	15	TRBD2	TRBJ2-1	TGTGCCAGCACTAGGGCTGCGGGAGGGCGAAATGAGCAGTTCTTC	CASTRAAGGRNEQFF
few	TRBV6-1	14	TRBD2	TRBJ2-5	TGTGCCAGCGGAACCGGGACTAGTGCAGAGACCCAGTACTTC	CASGTGTSAETQYF